The next 31 T cell receptor beta chains were all read from a single sample in a study of cytomegalovirus exposure and HLA in healthy donors. Clones were sequenced by immunoSEQ multiplex PCR, and TCRdb holds only the in-frame ones, with some missing. The sample holds under 200,000 clones, around 92% seen once. The sample was PBMCs. The receptor source for this set is a woman in her late teens or twenties in good health and CMV-seropositive.

The rearrangement links TRBV5-1 to TRBJ1-1; D not certain. Germline assignment: CDR1 SGHRS and CDR2 YFSETQ. Trimming stripped 6 bases from V and 1 base from J, with 10 bases between. The CDR3 covers 13 residues. The CDR3 region is CASTNPGNTEAFF. For the CDR3, the DNA is TGCGCCAGCACCAATCCCGGGAACACTGAAGCTTTCTTT.

The chain carries TRBV11-2 and TRBJ2-1; TRBD2 matches at 11 bases. The germline V gene encodes CDR1 SGHAT and CDR2 FQNNGV. The junction had 13 bases not matched to a gene; V was cut back by 7 bases and J by 8 bases. The CDR3 is 16 residues long. The CDR3 nucleotides are TGTGCCAGCAAACGTCTCCTAGCGGGAGGTCGGGATGAGCAGTTCTTC. This codes for CASKRLLAGGRDEQFF. The full variable domain, with the rest looked up from reference TRBV11-2 and TRBJ2-1, is EAGVAQSPRYKIIEKRQSVAFWCNPISGHATLYWYQQILGQGPKLLIQFQNNGVVDDSQLPKDRFSAERLKGVDSTLKIQPAKLEDSAVYLCASKRLLAGGRDEQFFGPGTRLTVL.

The gene calls are TRBV28 and TRBJ2-7, with D maybe TRBD2 (6 bases). There are 13 residues in the CDR3. V was cut by 6 bases and J by 6 bases, with 15 bases left in between. Germline V gene lookup returns CDR1 MDHEN and CDR2 SYDVKM. Here the CDR3 reads CASRGPRRGEQYF. Written as DNA, the CDR3 is TGTGCCAGCAGGGGACCTCGGAGGGGCGAGCAGTACTTC. The complete variable domain, with remaining parts taken from reference TRBV28 and TRBJ2-7, reads DVKVTQSSRYLVKRTGEKVFLECVQDMDHENMFWYRQDPGLGLRLIYFSYDVKMKEKGDIPEGYSVSREKKERFSLILESASTNQTSMYLCASRGPRRGEQYFGPGTRLTVT.

The chain joins TRBV4-3 to TRBJ2-7; TRBD2 matches 12 bases. Germline values: CDR1 LGHNA, CDR2 YSLEER. The CDR3 consists of 16 residues. The ends lost 3 bases at V and 3 bases at J; junction bases unmatched: 6. The CDR3 loop reads CASSQAPGLAGYEQYF. The CDR3, as DNA: TGCGCCAGCAGCCAGGCTCCGGGACTAGCGGGCTACGAGCAGTACTTC.

The J gene is TRBJ2-7, the V gene TRBV27; 12 bases align to TRBD2. V lost 7 bases to trimming and J lost 2 bases; unmatched junction nucleotides: 3. This CDR3 has 14 amino acids. The germline gives CDR1 MNHEY, CDR2 SMNVEV (reference sequence). CDR3 residues: CASIPSGRAYEQYF. The CDR3 bases are TGTGCCAGCATCCCTAGCGGGAGGGCCTACGAGCAGTACTTC.

This clone is a singleton in its sample. The V call is TRBV2, the J call TRBJ1-2; D call uncertain. Trimming removed 5 bases at V and 3 bases at J, with 10 bases between. CDR3 length equals 13 residues. CDR1 and CDR2 from the germline V gene are SNHLY and FYNNEI. The CDR3 DNA reads as TGTGCCAGCAGTTTGGGCAGACACTATGGCTACACCTTC. This gives the protein CASSLGRHYGYTF.

CDR3 sequence (DNA): TGTGCCAGCAGCTCACCCCCATACTCCGAGCAGTACTTC. Protein sequence: CASSSPPYSEQYF. The V call is TRBV7-2, the J call TRBJ2-7, with D uncertain. Trimming shortened V by 4 bases and J by 6 bases, and 13 bases separated the two germline ends. CDR1 is SGHTA, CDR2 FQGNSA, per germline. The CDR3 covers 13 residues.

V gene TRBV29-1 combines with J gene TRBJ2-3; 8 bases match TRBD1. V lost 3 bases, J lost 4 bases, and 21 bases stayed unmatched. Germline V gene lookup returns CDR1 SQVTM and CDR2 ANQGSEA. The CDR3 covers 19 residues. In DNA form, the CDR3 reads TGCAGCGTTGAGGGGACAGGTGGGACCCGCACGCGGGGTGCAGATACGCAGTATTTT. This encodes CSVEGTGGTRTRGADTQYF.

The chain has TRBV18 and TRBJ1-5; D ambiguous. CDR1 is KGHSH and CDR2 is LQKENI in the germline V gene. The V and J ends lost 8 bases and 4 bases respectively, with 12 bases between them. The CDR3 contains 13 residues. CDR3 amino acids: CASKTEINQPQHF. CDR3 coding DNA: TGTGCCAGCAAAACCGAGATAAATCAGCCCCAGCATTTT.

This rearrangement joins TRBV7-3 to TRBJ2-2; TRBD2 agrees at 12 bases. Per the germline V gene, CDR1 is SGHTA and CDR2 is FQGTGA. The length of the CDR3 is 14 residues. V trimming: 8 bases; J trimming: 2 bases; junction bases outside the gene matches: 0. CDR3 in amino acids: CASGLAGNTGELFF. The CDR3 DNA sequence: TGTGCCAGCGGACTAGCGGGAAACACCGGGGAGCTGTTTTTT.

The chain couples TRBV2 to TRBJ2-1; 10 bases map to TRBD2. The germline V gene has CDR1 SNHLY and CDR2 FYNNEI. The ends lost 5 bases at V and 5 bases at J; junction bases unmatched: 6. The CDR3 spans 15 residues. The CDR3 nucleotides are TGTGCCAGCAGTCAGACTAGCGGGCCTGACAATGAGCAGTTCTTC. Translated, it gives CASSQTSGPDNEQFF.

A single count supports this clone. Other DNA sequences within the sample encode an identical CDR3. The rearrangement joins TRBV7-8 to TRBJ1-2; 9 positions match TRBD1. This CDR3 is 13 amino acids long. Germline V gene sequence: CDR1 SGHVS, CDR2 FQNEAQ. J gave up 7 bases and V 5 bases, and 5 bases lay outside the gene matches. CDR3 nucleotides: TGTGCCAGCAGCCCGCGGACAGGGGTTGGCTACACCTTC. It is translated as CASSPRTGVGYTF.

The chain joins TRBV11-3 to TRBJ2-1; tentative D call: TRBD2 (5 bases). In germline, CDR1 is SGHNT, CDR2 YENEEA. Trimming left V 1 base short and J 0 bases short, with 7 bases between. The CDR3 sequence is 15 residues long. The CDR3 DNA sequence: TGTGCCAGCAGCTTAGCGGGGAGCTCCTACAATGAGCAGTTCTTC. Translating it yields CASSLAGSSYNEQFF. Full variable domain (rest looked up from reference TRBV11-3 and TRBJ2-1): EAGVVQSPRYKIIEKKQPVAFWCNPISGHNTLYWYLQNLGQGPELLIRYENEEAVDDSQLPKDRFSAERLKGVDSTLKIQPAELGDSAVYLCASSLAGSSYNEQFFGPGTRLTVL.

This clone was seen just once. CDR3 DNA: TGTGCCAGTAGTATAACAGGGTACGGCTACACCTTC. Translating gives CASSITGYGYTF. The J gene is TRBJ1-2, the V gene TRBV19; tentatively, D is TRBD1 (6 bases). V was pared by 2 bases and J by 8 bases, with 9 bases between. The CDR3 is made up of 12 amino acids. CDR1 and CDR2 (germline): LNHDA, SQIVND (reference sequence).

This clone is a singleton in its sample. J is TRBJ2-6 and V is TRBV28; a possible D gene is TRBD1 (6 bases). CDR1 is MDHEN, CDR2 SYDVKM, per germline. The ends were cut back, 1 base at V and 0 bases at J, with 13 bases in the middle. CDR3 length: 18 amino acids. DNA for the CDR3: TGTGCCAGCAGTTTATCGTTCACAGGGAGCTCTGGGGCCAACGTCCTGACTTTC. The encoded protein is CASSLSFTGSSGANVLTF.

This chain connects TRBV2 to TRBJ1-5; 8 bases are shared with TRBD1. The germline CDR1 and CDR2 sequences are SNHLY and FYNNEI. The CDR3 is 15 residues long. V lost 4 bases, J lost 2 bases, and 4 bases stayed unmatched. The CDR3 DNA reads as TGTGCCAGCAGTGCAGCGACAGGGGGCAATCAGCCCCAGCATTTT. This codes for CASSAATGGNQPQHF.

This clone has only a few counts. V and J are TRBV30 and TRBJ1-3, with D uncertain. This CDR3 is 14 amino acids long. CDR1 and CDR2 (germline): GTSNPN, SVGIG (reference sequence). The V end was cut by 5 bases, the J end by 0 bases, with 11 bases between. CDR3 amino acids: CAWLVGHSGNTIYF. DNA for the CDR3: TGTGCCTGGTTGGTGGGCCACTCTGGAAACACCATATATTTT.

The CDR3 reads CASSLDRGLYNEQFF. CDR3 DNA sequence: TGTGCCAGCAGCTTGGACAGGGGGCTCTACAATGAGCAGTTCTTC. This chain links TRBV5-4 with TRBJ2-1; the match to TRBD1 covers 9 bases. Unmatched junction bases numbered 1, after V lost 0 bases and J lost 3 bases. The CDR3 is 15 amino acids. Germline lookup yields CDR1 SGHNT and CDR2 YYREEE (reference sequence).

The chain is built from TRBV5-6 and TRBJ1-4; 8 nucleotides line up with TRBD1. Trimming cost V 4 bases and J 10 bases; bases outside gene matches: 9. CDR1 and CDR2 (germline): SGHDT, YYEEEE. The CDR3 totals 14 residues. The CDR3 spells CASSGRTGLGKLFF. Written as DNA, the CDR3 is TGTGCCAGCAGCGGGAGGACAGGGTTGGGAAAACTGTTTTTT.

This clone has a handful of counts. V usage is TRBV7-9 and J usage is TRBJ2-2; D might be TRBD1 (5 bases). The CDR3 consists of 14 residues. V dropped 1 base and J dropped 6 bases, with 9 bases sitting between them. Germline values: CDR1 SEHNR, CDR2 FQNEAQ (reference sequence). The CDR3 DNA reads TGTGCCAGCAGCTTAGGTGGGGCGGCCGGGGAGCTGTTTTTT. This sequence encodes CASSLGGAAGELFF.

The chain carries TRBV7-9 and TRBJ1-1; possible D gene TRBD1, 5 bases. The CDR3 is 14 amino acids. Trimming cost V 4 bases and J 2 bases, with 11 bases left between them. Germline loops: CDR1 SEHNR, CDR2 FQNEAQ (reference sequence). The CDR3 bases are TGTGCCAGCAGCTCCAGGGAAATAAACACTGAAGCTTTCTTT. Encoded protein: CASSSREINTEAFF.

The chain couples TRBV2 to TRBJ1-1; TRBD1 matches 8 bases. Germline lookup yields CDR1 SNHLY and CDR2 FYNNEI. The CDR3 length is 13 residues. After removal of 2 bases from V and 10 bases from J, the junction contained 6 bases not matched to a gene. DNA for the CDR3: TGTGCCAGCAGTGAAAGTGTGGGGACAGGAGCTTTCTTT. Residues: CASSESVGTGAFF.

The J gene is TRBJ1-6, the V gene TRBV27; TRBD1 might be the D (6 bases). The V end was cut by 8 bases, the J end by 7 bases, with 15 bases between. This CDR3 is 14 amino acids long. The germline V gene encodes CDR1 MNHEY and CDR2 SMNVEV (reference sequence). As DNA, the CDR3 is TGTGCCAGCGCGTATGGGACACAAAATTCACCCCTCCACTTT. It yields the protein CASAYGTQNSPLHF.

The rearrangement joins TRBV5-1 to TRBJ2-1, with unresolved D. CDR1 SGHRS and CDR2 YFSETQ come from the germline V gene. Trimming took off 4 bases at V and 7 bases at J, with 12 bases between the two ends. This CDR3 spans 13 amino acids. CDR3 in amino acids: CASSAPSHNEQFF. The DNA for the CDR3 is TGCGCCAGCAGCGCCCCAAGCCATAATGAGCAGTTCTTC.

This chain connects TRBV12-5 to TRBJ1-1, with D perhaps matching TRBD1 (5 bases). CDR1 and CDR2 (germline): LGHNT, FRNRAP. The CDR3 is made up of 16 amino acids. Trimming stripped 0 bases from V and 1 base from J, with 12 bases between. CDR3 amino acids: CASGLVQGHRNTEAFF. The CDR3 DNA sequence: TGTGCTAGTGGTTTGGTACAAGGACACCGGAACACTGAAGCTTTCTTT.

The DNA for the CDR3 is TGTGCCAGCAGCAAAGGGAGACTAAACTCCTACGAGCAGTACTTC. The encoded protein is CASSKGRLNSYEQYF. The chain employs TRBV21-1 and TRBJ2-7; the table calls TRBD2, which could not be checked here. TRBV21-1 is given as a pseudogene. The CDR3 contains 15 residues.

In this sample, this clone turned up once. The chain is built from TRBV18 and TRBJ2-7; 7 bases match TRBD1. The CDR3 consists of 15 residues. Trimming at V came to 4 bases and at J to 4 bases, leaving 10 bases not matched to a gene. Germline CDR1 reads KGHSH; CDR2 reads LQKENI. The CDR3 here is CASSRTGTALYEQYF. The CDR3 DNA sequence: TGTGCCAGCTCACGTACCGGGACAGCACTTTACGAGCAGTACTTC.

The CDR3 nucleotides read TGCGCCAGCAGCTTGGTGGCAGGGAAAGAGACCCAGTACTTC. Residues: CASSLVAGKETQYF. The chain employs TRBV5-1 and TRBJ2-5, with D possibly TRBD1 on 5 matching bases. The CDR3 contains 14 residues. Per the germline V gene, CDR1 is SGHRS and CDR2 is YFSETQ. Between the trimmed V and J ends, which lost 0 bases and 3 bases, there was a span of 9 bases.

The gene calls are TRBV5-1 and TRBJ1-1, with D uncertain. The CDR3 length is 15 residues. Trimming took off 5 bases at V and 0 bases at J, with 14 bases between the two ends. CDR1 and CDR2 from the germline V gene are SGHRS and YFSETQ. CDR3 sequence reads: CASSYGPGMNTEAFF. The CDR3 DNA reads as TGCGCCAGCAGTTATGGCCCAGGTATGAACACTGAAGCTTTCTTT.

The gene calls are TRBV7-2 and TRBJ1-4; the D gene is possibly TRBD1 (6 bases). Germline lookup yields CDR1 SGHTA and CDR2 FQGNSA. With 5 bases removed from V and 3 bases from J, the gap between germline ends came to 16 bases. CDR3 size: 16 residues. This chain's CDR3 is CASSLAYRVSNEKLFF. Here the CDR3 DNA reads TGTGCCAGCAGCCTCGCTTACAGGGTGTCTAATGAAAAACTGTTTTTT.

This chain connects TRBV18 to TRBJ2-7; 7 bases are shared with TRBD1. The length of the CDR3 is 14 residues. Trimming took 4 bases from V and 2 from J; bases not matched to a gene: 5. Looked up from germline, CDR1 is KGHSH and CDR2 is LQKENI. The CDR3 bases are TGTGCCAGCTCACAAGGACAGGAGACCTACGAGCAGTACTTC. It encodes CASSQGQETYEQYF.